This T cell receptor (beta chain) was documented in a study of tumor-infiltrating lymphocytes in oesophageal squamous cell carcinoma. TCRdb recomputed calls from the PCR reads with MiXCR, one row per CDR3 protein. This sample carries about 25,000 distinct CDR3 sequences, around 40% of them seen once, and the ten largest clones take about 25%. Germline lookup yields CDR1 SGHTA and CDR2 FQGNSA. Unmatched junction bases numbered 10, after V lost 5 bases and J lost 4 bases. The CDR3 is 16 residues long. This clonotype was counted between two and nine times. This clonotype was sampled from a male donor with esophageal squamous cell carcinoma. J is TRBJ2-1 and V is TRBV7-2; 8 bases map to TRBD2. Sequenced: esophageal tumor tissue. As DNA, the CDR3 is TGTGCCAGCAGCCCCATCACTAGCGGTAGTTACAATGAGCAGTTCTTC. Its protein is CASSPITSGSYNEQFF.